This TCR beta chain was captured by sequencing in a study of kidney transplant recipient with SARS-CoV-2 infection. This clonotype was picked up one time. This could be a read error, since a much larger clone is one nucleotide away. This CDR3 is missing its conserved last phenylalanine or tryptophan, likely due to a read error. Each CDR3 protein gets one entry after TCRdb re-called the reads with MiXCR. The table includes about 250,000 distinct CDR3 sequences, around 30% detected once. The CDR3 has 15 amino acids. The V end was cut by 0 bases, the J end by 2 bases, with 8 bases between. Germline V lookup: CDR1 LNHDA, CDR2 SQIVND (reference sequence).

This sample comprised a blood sample, obtained at baseline and between days 110 and 120 from a kidney transplant recipient. V and J are TRBV19 and TRBJ1-5; the D gene is possibly TRBD1 (5 bases). The receptor comes from a young adult male patient who had COVID-19 and was a kidney transplant recipient. Some T cells here may be from the graft donor. The CDR3 DNA sequence: TGTGCCAGTAGTATAGACAGGGATGGCAATCAGCCCCAGCATCTT. Its translation: CASSIDRDGNQPQHL.